Listed here are 28 T cell receptor beta chains from one sample, sequenced in a study of blood T cell repertoires in COVID-19. Repertoires were generated with immunoSEQ multiplex PCR, while TCRdb's copy carries only in-frame clones and drops some. The sample includes roughly 300,000 clones, roughly 90% of them seen just once. The sequenced sample was PBMCs or T cells enriched from blood (not recorded which). The source of these receptors is a woman in her twenties or thirties who had recovered from COVID-19.

The J gene is TRBJ2-2, the V gene TRBV5-1, with TRBD2 matching over 9 bases. V shed 1 base and J 7 bases; nucleotides not matched to a gene: 11. The CDR3 covers 17 residues. The germline V gene has CDR1 SGHRS and CDR2 YFSETQ. The CDR3: CASSLYGASGINGELFF. The CDR3 DNA follows: TGCGCCAGCAGCTTGTACGGGGCTAGCGGGATTAACGGGGAGCTGTTTTTT.

V and J are TRBV30 and TRBJ1-6; 7 bases line up with TRBD1. The CDR3 runs 15 residues. Germline trimming cut 1 base from V and 8 bases from J; bases unmatched to any gene: 8. From germline, CDR1 is GTSNPN and CDR2 SVGIG (reference sequence). Written as DNA, the CDR3 is TGTGCCTGGAGTGGACCGGGACAGAGAGATTCACCCCTCCACTTT. Translated, it gives CAWSGPGQRDSPLHF.

The chain has TRBV14 and TRBJ2-1; D not resolved. This CDR3 spans 16 amino acids. The germline CDR1 and CDR2 sequences are SGHDN and FVKESK. Trimming took off 0 bases at V and 0 bases at J, with 9 bases between the two ends. CDR3: CASSQESLSSYNEQFF. In DNA form, the CDR3 reads TGTGCCAGCAGCCAAGAATCCCTAAGCTCCTACAATGAGCAGTTCTTC.

The chain links TRBV19 to TRBJ1-2, with TRBD1 matching over 7 bases. The germline CDR1 and CDR2 sequences are LNHDA and SQIVND (reference sequence). V shed 7 bases and J 3 bases; nucleotides not matched to a gene: 14. The CDR3 has 16 residues. The CDR3 sequence: CASKIQGPLGDYGYTF. DNA for the CDR3: TGTGCCAGTAAAATACAGGGGCCTCTAGGGGACTATGGCTACACCTTC.

The chain links TRBV10-3 to TRBJ2-2; 14 positions match TRBD2. The V and J ends lost 3 bases and 7 bases, in that order; junction bases with no gene match: 4. The CDR3 runs to 16 residues. The germline V gene encodes CDR1 ENHRY and CDR2 SYGVKD. The chain's CDR3 is CAISEGTSGRLGELFF. CDR3 nucleotides: TGTGCCATCAGTGAAGGGACTAGCGGGAGACTCGGGGAGCTGTTTTTT.

The gene calls are TRBV28 and TRBJ2-7, with D tentatively TRBD2 (5 bases). The CDR3 contains 16 residues. Deletions cut 2 bases from V and 1 base from J, with 15 bases between. Germline CDR1 MDHEN, CDR2 SYDVKM. In DNA form, the CDR3 reads TGTGCCAGCAGTTTAAGTTCCAGCGGAGTTTCCTACGAGCAGTACTTC. It specifies CASSLSSSGVSYEQYF.

This chain uses TRBV28 with TRBJ2-7, with TRBD2 identical over 7 bases. V was clipped by 7 bases and J by 0 bases; unmatched bases: 9. Germline CDR1 reads MDHEN; CDR2 reads SYDVKM. This CDR3 spans 15 amino acids. Here the CDR3 DNA reads TGTGCCAGCAATGGGGAGGGCCTCCTCTCCTACGAGCAGTACTTC. It translates to CASNGEGLLSYEQYF.

The chain links TRBV7-3 to TRBJ2-1, with 11 positions matching TRBD1. This CDR3 contains 14 residues. Germline assignment: CDR1 SGHTA and CDR2 FQGTGA. The junction had 1 base not matched to a gene; V was cut back by 5 bases and J by 4 bases. CDR3 sequence reads: CASSGTGGYNEQFF. In DNA, the CDR3 is TGTGCCAGCAGCGGGACAGGGGGGTACAATGAGCAGTTCTTC. Supplemented by reference TRBV7-3 and TRBJ2-1, the full variable domain reads GAGVSQTPSNKVTEKGKYVELRCDPISGHTALYWYRQSLGQGPEFLIYFQGTGAADDSGLPNDRFFAVRPEGSVSTLKIQRTERGDSAVYLCASSGTGGYNEQFFGPGTRLTVL.

V usage is TRBV3-1 (or the pseudogene TRBV3-2) and J usage is TRBJ2-1, with TRBD1 as a possible D gene (5 bases). CDR1 LGHDT and CDR2 YNNKEL come from the germline V gene (reference sequence). The CDR3 is 11 amino acids. V lost 5 bases to trimming and J lost 8 bases, with 7 bases between them. CDR3: CASSGADEQFF. The CDR3 region has the DNA TGTGCCAGCAGCGGGGCGGATGAGCAGTTCTTC.

In this sample, this clone turned up a few times. This chain links TRBV27 with TRBJ2-7; possible D gene TRBD2, 6 bases. Germline CDR1 and CDR2: MNHEY and SMNVEV (reference sequence). V shed 6 bases and J shed 2 bases, with 14 bases lying between them. CDR3 length: 14 amino acids. CDR3 sequence reads: CASSRGGFPYEQYF. The CDR3 DNA sequence: TGTGCCAGCAGCCGAGGAGGGTTTCCCTACGAGCAGTACTTC.

This rearrangement joins TRBV11-2 to TRBJ1-6; the match to TRBD1 covers 7 bases. Germline V gives CDR1 SGHAT, CDR2 FQNNGV. This CDR3 has 15 residues. V was clipped by 2 bases and J by 7 bases; unmatched bases: 5. The CDR3 here is CASSLPGQINSPLHF. Here the CDR3 DNA reads TGTGCCAGCAGCTTACCGGGACAGATCAATTCACCCCTCCACTTT. Full variable domain (remainder filled in from reference TRBV11-2 and TRBJ1-6): EAGVAQSPRYKIIEKRQSVAFWCNPISGHATLYWYQQILGQGPKLLIQFQNNGVVDDSQLPKDRFSAERLKGVDSTLKIQPAKLEDSAVYLCASSLPGQINSPLHFGNGTRLTVT.

The chain carries TRBV14 and TRBJ1-2, with no clear D. CDR3 length: 13 residues. Trimming stripped 1 base from V and 4 bases from J, with 7 bases between. Germline assignment: CDR1 SGHDN and CDR2 FVKESK. In DNA form, the CDR3 reads TGTGCCAGCAGCCAAGGAGGATTCTATGGCTACACCTTC. This codes for CASSQGGFYGYTF.

V gene TRBV5-1 combines with J gene TRBJ1-1; 7 nucleotides agree with TRBD1. This CDR3 has 14 amino acids. V shed 0 bases and J 4 bases; nucleotides not matched to a gene: 3. The germline gives CDR1 SGHRS, CDR2 YFSETQ. CDR3 DNA sequence: TGCGCCAGCAGCTTGGGACAGGGTGTCACTGAAGCTTTCTTT. Translation gives CASSLGQGVTEAFF.

The chain recombines TRBV5-1 with TRBJ2-3; perhaps TRBD2 as D (5 bases). The CDR3 has 14 amino acids. In germline, CDR1 is SGHRS, CDR2 YFSETQ. V gave up 7 bases and J gave up 0 bases, with 12 bases separating them. The CDR3 bases are TGCGCCAGCGAGAGCGGTTCTAGCACAGATACGCAGTATTTT. Encoded protein: CASESGSSTDTQYF.

The chain is built from TRBV29-1 and TRBJ1-1; 12 positions agree with TRBD1. The CDR3 runs 15 residues. Losses at the gene ends were 7 bases for V and 5 bases for J; bases not matched to a gene: 11. Germline lookup yields CDR1 SQVTM and CDR2 ANQGSEA. The chain's CDR3 is CSGSRDRGRRTEAFF. The CDR3 DNA reads as TGCAGCGGATCTCGGGACAGGGGGCGCAGGACTGAAGCTTTCTTT.

The chain has TRBV7-9 and TRBJ2-7; D may be TRBD2 (7 bases). The germline gives CDR1 SEHNR, CDR2 FQNEAQ (reference sequence). CDR3 length equals 14 residues. V shed 5 bases and J shed 2 bases, with 13 bases lying between them. The CDR3 loop is CASSRGGDPYEQYF. The CDR3, as DNA: TGTGCCAGCAGCCGAGGGGGGGATCCCTACGAGCAGTACTTC.

This clone has a single count. The chain carries TRBV29-1 and TRBJ2-1; the D gene is possibly TRBD1 (6 bases). CDR3 size: 10 residues. The germline V and J ends were trimmed by 4 bases and 10 bases, with 8 bases remaining between them. Looked up from germline, CDR1 is SQVTM and CDR2 is ANQGSEA. CDR3 in amino acids: CSVGTVEQFF. The CDR3 nucleotides read TGCAGCGTTGGGACAGTCGAGCAGTTCTTC.

The V gene is TRBV29-1, the J gene TRBJ2-1; unclear D gene. The CDR3 has 11 amino acids. The V gene's germline CDR1 is SQVTM and CDR2 ANQGSEA. V lost 4 bases to trimming and J lost 7 bases, with 8 bases between them. The CDR3 DNA reads TGCAGCGTTGGAGGAGTGAATGAGCAGTTCTTC. Its translation: CSVGGVNEQFF.

The chain couples TRBV20-1 to TRBJ1-5; D may be TRBD1 (6 bases). Trimming took 3 bases from V and 4 from J, leaving 10 bases between them. The CDR3 runs to 13 residues. The V gene's germline CDR1 is DFQATT and CDR2 SNEGSKA (reference sequence). The DNA of the CDR3 is TGCAGTGCTAGTTTCAGGGGTAATCAGCCCCAGCATTTT. Amino acids: CSASFRGNQPQHF.

This clone was seen just once. The rearrangement links TRBV9 to TRBJ2-1; TRBD2 matches at 11 bases. Per germline, CDR1 SGDLS and CDR2 YYNGEE. The CDR3 has 16 residues. The ends lost 0 bases at V and 4 bases at J; junction bases unmatched: 3. The CDR3 loop is CASSVGPSGRYNEQFF. For the CDR3, the DNA is TGTGCCAGCAGCGTAGGTCCTAGCGGGAGGTACAATGAGCAGTTCTTC.

The CDR3 bases are TGTGCCTGGAGTCCCCCATGGGGGAGGGAGAACACTGAAGCTTTCTTT. This translates into CAWSPPWGRENTEAFF. The genes are TRBV30 and TRBJ1-1; a weak D match, TRBD1 (5 bases). CDR1 is GTSNPN, CDR2 SVGIG, per germline (reference sequence). The CDR3 has 16 residues. V lost 2 bases, J lost 1 base, and 17 bases lay in between. Based on the CDR3 plus reference TRBV30 and TRBJ1-1, the full variable domain is SQTIHQWPATLVQPVGSPLSLECTVEGTSNPNLYWYRQAAGRGLQLLFYSVGIGQISSEVPQNLSASRPQDRQFILSSKKLLLSDSGFYLCAWSPPWGRENTEAFFGQGTRLTVV.

The chain employs TRBV9 and TRBJ2-3, with D unclear. The CDR3 covers 15 residues. Germline V gene sequence: CDR1 SGDLS, CDR2 YYNGEE. The ends were cut back, 0 bases at V and 8 bases at J, with 16 bases in the middle. CDR3 in DNA: TGTGCCAGCAGCGTAGGCCCCTCGAGCGAGGCTACGCAGTATTTT. It translates to CASSVGPSSEATQYF. The full variable domain, with the rest looked up from reference TRBV9 and TRBJ2-3, is DSGVTQTPKHLITATGQRVTLRCSPRSGDLSVYWYQQSLDQGLQFLIQYYNGEERAKGNILERFSAQQFPDLHSELNLSSLELGDSALYFCASSVGPSSEATQYFGPGTRLTVL.

The chain has TRBV24-1 and TRBJ1-2; 7 bases map to TRBD1. Germline-derived CDR1 and CDR2 are KGHDR and SFDVKD. J gave up 1 base and V 7 bases, and 5 bases lay outside the gene matches. CDR3 size: 14 residues. The CDR3 spells CATSKTGNNYGYTF. In nucleotides, the CDR3 is TGTGCCACCAGCAAGACAGGGAATAACTATGGCTACACCTTC.

The V gene is TRBV24-1, the J gene TRBJ1-1, with 11 positions matching TRBD1. This CDR3 has 17 amino acids. The junction had 5 bases not matched to a gene; V was cut back by 0 bases and J by 3 bases. Germline lookup yields CDR1 KGHDR and CDR2 SFDVKD. The CDR3 DNA reads TGTGCCACCAGTGATTTGCCACCGGGACAGGGGGACACTGAAGCTTTCTTT. It is translated as CATSDLPPGQGDTEAFF.

The gene calls are TRBV7-9 and TRBJ1-6; 7 nucleotides line up with TRBD1. The V gene end was trimmed by 1 base and the J gene end by 6 bases; junction bases not matched to a gene: 12. Germline V lookup: CDR1 SEHNR, CDR2 FQNEAQ (reference sequence). The CDR3 runs 18 residues. The CDR3 sequence is CASSLGGTGVARNSPLHF. The CDR3 DNA is TGTGCCAGCAGCTTAGGGGGAACAGGGGTAGCTCGTAATTCACCCCTCCACTTT.

This clone showed up just once. The rearrangement joins TRBV10-2 to TRBJ1-5, with a weak D call TRBD1 (5 bases). The CDR3 has 15 amino acids. CDR1 and CDR2 from the germline V gene are WSHSY and SAAADI. The V end was cut by 8 bases, the J end by 1 base, with 15 bases between. The CDR3 bases are TGCGCCAGCTCGTCAGGGAAAGTAAGCAATCAGCCCCAGCATTTT. Amino acid sequence: CASSSGKVSNQPQHF.

This clone was seen a few times. The V gene is TRBV12-3 or TRBV12-4, the J gene TRBJ1-2; 7 positions agree with TRBD1. Trimming took 4 bases from V and 9 from J; bases not matched to a gene: 8. There are 13 residues in the CDR3. The CDR3 DNA is TGTGCCAGCAGTTCGATGCAGGGGGGAAGCTACACCTTC. Translation: CASSSMQGGSYTF.

V usage is TRBV6-5 and J usage is TRBJ2-5; 8 bases are shared with TRBD2. The CDR3 has 14 amino acids. After removal of 6 bases from V and 6 bases from J, the junction contained 9 bases not matched to a gene. Per germline, CDR1 MNHEY and CDR2 SVGAGI. The CDR3 DNA reads TGTGCCAGCAGCCCGGGAGGGGCAGGAAAGACCCAGTACTTC. Amino acid sequence: CASSPGGAGKTQYF.